Listed here are 6 T cell receptor beta chains from one sample, sequenced in a study of cytomegalovirus exposure and HLA in healthy donors. Primers included in the PCR were 60 Vbeta and 13 Jbeta primers. TCRdb keeps only in-frame clones here, not all; method: immunoSEQ multiplex PCR. Of 95,000 to 150,000 clones detected, 50% to 75% appear once; the ten largest clones hold 6.5% to 9.5%. Sequences were obtained from PBMCs. The origin of the receptors is a woman aged 40-49 years in good health and CMV-seropositive.

In nucleotides, the CDR3 is TGCACCAGCGGTACCGGTCGTAGCGGGCCTTATGGGGATGAGCAGTTCTTC. Its protein product is CTSGTGRSGPYGDEQFF. V is TRBV1 and J is TRBJ2-1; TRBD2, the table's D call, lacks a check against the DNA. TRBV1 is assigned pseudogene status. The CDR3 runs 17 residues.

CDR3 amino acids: CASSLEVAGNTGELFF. CDR3 sequence (DNA): TGCGCCAGCAGCTTGGAGGTAGCGGGTAACACCGGGGAGCTGTTTTTT. This chain joins TRBV5-1 and TRBJ2-2; 7 bases match TRBD2. Germline values: CDR1 SGHRS, CDR2 YFSETQ. The ends lost 0 bases at V and 2 bases at J; junction bases unmatched: 4. This CDR3 comprises 16 residues.

V usage is TRBV7-6 and J usage is TRBJ2-7, with TRBD2 identical over 10 bases. Germline assignment: CDR1 SGHVS and CDR2 FNYEAQ. V lost 2 bases to trimming and J lost 5 bases; unmatched junction nucleotides: 6. The length of the CDR3 is 15 residues. The CDR3 reads CASSLSLAGVHEQYF. In DNA, the CDR3 is TGTGCCAGCAGCTTATCCCTAGCGGGAGTTCACGAGCAGTACTTC.

The V call is TRBV5-1, the J call TRBJ1-4, with 9 bases fitting TRBD1. Germline loops: CDR1 SGHRS, CDR2 YFSETQ. The CDR3 is 15 amino acids. V dropped 4 bases and J dropped 8; count of bases not matched to a gene: 9. In DNA, the CDR3 is TGCGCCAGCAGCATCGACAGGGGGAATCGGGAAAAACTGTTTTTT. Protein sequence: CASSIDRGNREKLFF.

This clone was picked up a small number of times. The rearrangement joins TRBV28 to TRBJ2-1, with 8 bases matching TRBD2. With V trimmed by 4 bases and J by 4 bases, 12 bases remained unmatched. The CDR3 loop spans 17 amino acids. CDR1 and CDR2 (germline): MDHEN, SYDVKM. CDR3 sequence: CASSSGEAGEKYNEQFF. In DNA form, the CDR3 reads TGTGCCAGCAGTTCCGGAGAAGCGGGAGAGAAGTACAATGAGCAGTTCTTC.

This clone was detected a few times. V gene TRBV28 combines with J gene TRBJ1-2; D unclear. The CDR3 is made up of 11 amino acids. V lost 3 bases, J lost 8 bases, and 7 bases lay in between. Germline CDR1 is MDHEN and CDR2 is SYDVKM. In DNA, the CDR3 is TGTGCCAGCAGTTTCCCCAGGGGCTACACCTTC. Protein sequence: CASSFPRGYTF.